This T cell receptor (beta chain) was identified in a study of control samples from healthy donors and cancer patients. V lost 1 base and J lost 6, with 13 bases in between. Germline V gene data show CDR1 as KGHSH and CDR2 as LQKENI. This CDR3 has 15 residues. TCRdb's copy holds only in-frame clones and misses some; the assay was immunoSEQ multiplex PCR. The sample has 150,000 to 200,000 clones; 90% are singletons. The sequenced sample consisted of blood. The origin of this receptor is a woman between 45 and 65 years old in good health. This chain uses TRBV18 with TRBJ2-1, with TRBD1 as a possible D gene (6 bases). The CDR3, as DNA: TGTGCCAGCTCACCACTTCAGGGGATCGGCAATGAGCAGTTCTTC. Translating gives CASSPLQGIGNEQFF.